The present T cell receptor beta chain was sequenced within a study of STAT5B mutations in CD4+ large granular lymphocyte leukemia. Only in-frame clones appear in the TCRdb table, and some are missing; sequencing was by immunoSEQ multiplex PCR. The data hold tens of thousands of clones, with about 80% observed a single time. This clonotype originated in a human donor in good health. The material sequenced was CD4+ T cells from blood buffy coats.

CDR3 residues: CASTRTGAYEQYF. CDR3 bases: TGTGCCAGCACCAGGACAGGGGCCTACGAGCAGTACTTC. The chain has TRBV5-6 and TRBJ2-7, with 9 bases lining up with TRBD1. V lost 6 bases and J lost 2; bases outside the gene matches: 3. The CDR3 consists of 13 residues. CDR1 and CDR2 from the germline V gene are SGHDT and YYEEEE.